This TCR beta chain was documented in a study of cytomegalovirus exposure and HLA in healthy donors. V lost 7 bases and J lost 4, with 8 bases in between. Germline V lookup: CDR1 SNHLY, CDR2 FYNNEI. This CDR3 spans 11 amino acids. PCR employed 60 Vbeta and 13 Jbeta primers. Assay: immunoSEQ multiplex PCR; the TCRdb copy retains only in-frame clones and omits some. This table has 55,000 to 75,000 clones, 55% to 75% appearing once. What was sequenced was PBMCs. The gene calls are TRBV2 and TRBJ2-7; D call uncertain. The sequence was collected from a man aged 40-55 years in good health and CMV-seropositive. The CDR3 loop reads CASTGGYEQYF. The DNA for the CDR3 is TGTGCCAGCACTGGCGGTTACGAGCAGTACTTC.